This T cell receptor (beta chain) was retrieved from a study of blood T cell repertoires in COVID-19. Overall study context: Whether acute or convalescent, the COVID-19 samples came from the United States, Italy and Spain. T cells, B-cell-depleted T cells, or PBMCs provided the cDNA or gDNA that served as material.

In germline, CDR1 is MNHNY, CDR2 SVGAGI (reference sequence). With V trimmed by 0 bases and J by 6 bases, 5 bases remained unmatched. The CDR3 is made up of 15 amino acids. In the original analysis: Using reference gene primer amplification, nucleated cell counts were estimated. Method: immunoSEQ multiplex PCR; TCRdb's copy keeps in-frame clones and lacks some. For V, J and clone size, that table is used; D and trimming come from the DNA. The data contain fewer than 70,000 clones, about 87% of them singletons. Sequenced material: peripheral blood. This chain links TRBV6-6 with TRBJ1-1; 9 bases are shared with TRBD1. This TCR came from a human donor in a cohort sampled during active COVID-19. The CDR3 nucleotides are TGTGCCAGCAGTTACTCGACAGGGGGTTTTTCTGAAGCTTTCTTT. It codes for CASSYSTGGFSEAFF.